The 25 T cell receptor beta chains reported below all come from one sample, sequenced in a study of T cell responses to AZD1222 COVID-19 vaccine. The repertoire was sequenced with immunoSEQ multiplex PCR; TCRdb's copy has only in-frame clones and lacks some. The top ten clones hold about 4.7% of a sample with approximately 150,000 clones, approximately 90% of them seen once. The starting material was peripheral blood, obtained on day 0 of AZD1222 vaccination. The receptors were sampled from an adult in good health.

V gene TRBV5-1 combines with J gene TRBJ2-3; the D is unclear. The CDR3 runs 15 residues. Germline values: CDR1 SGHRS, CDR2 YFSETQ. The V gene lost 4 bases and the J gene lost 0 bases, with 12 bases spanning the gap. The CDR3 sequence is CASSVFHPSTDTQYF. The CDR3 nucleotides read TGCGCCAGCAGCGTTTTCCATCCCAGCACAGATACGCAGTATTTT.

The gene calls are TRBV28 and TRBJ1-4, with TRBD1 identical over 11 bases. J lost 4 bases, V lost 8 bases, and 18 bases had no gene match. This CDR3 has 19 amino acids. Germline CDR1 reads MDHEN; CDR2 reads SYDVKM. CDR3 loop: CASYPYHRDRGIGNEKLFF. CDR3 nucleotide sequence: TGTGCCAGCTATCCGTACCACCGGGACAGGGGGATCGGTAATGAAAAACTGTTTTTT.

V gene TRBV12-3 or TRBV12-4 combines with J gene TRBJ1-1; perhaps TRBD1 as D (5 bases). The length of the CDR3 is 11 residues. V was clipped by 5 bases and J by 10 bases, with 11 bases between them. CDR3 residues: CASSPNRLAFF. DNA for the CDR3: TGTGCCAGCAGTCCAAACAGGTTAGCTTTCTTT.

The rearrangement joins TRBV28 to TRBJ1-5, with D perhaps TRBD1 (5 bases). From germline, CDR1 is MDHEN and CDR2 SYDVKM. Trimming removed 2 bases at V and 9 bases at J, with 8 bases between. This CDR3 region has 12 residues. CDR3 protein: CASSLVDRPQHF. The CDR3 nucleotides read TGTGCCAGCAGTTTAGTCGACAGGCCCCAGCATTTT.

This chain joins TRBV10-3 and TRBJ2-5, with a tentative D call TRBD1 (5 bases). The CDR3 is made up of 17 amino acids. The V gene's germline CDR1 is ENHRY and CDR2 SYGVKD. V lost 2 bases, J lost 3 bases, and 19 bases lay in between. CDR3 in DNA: TGTGCCATCAGTGAGACTATTAAGGCCCCAGGGAAAGAGACCCAGTACTTC. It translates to CAISETIKAPGKETQYF.

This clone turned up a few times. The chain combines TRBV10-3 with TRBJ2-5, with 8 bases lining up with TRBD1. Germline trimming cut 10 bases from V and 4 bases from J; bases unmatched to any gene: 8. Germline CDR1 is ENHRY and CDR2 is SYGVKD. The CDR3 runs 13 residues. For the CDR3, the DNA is TGTGCCAGCTCAGGGGGCATAGGAGAGACCCAGTACTTC. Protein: CASSGGIGETQYF.

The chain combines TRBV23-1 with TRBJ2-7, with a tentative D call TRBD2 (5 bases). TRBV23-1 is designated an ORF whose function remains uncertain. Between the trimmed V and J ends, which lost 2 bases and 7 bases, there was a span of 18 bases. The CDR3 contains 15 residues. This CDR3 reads CASSQLRGYVREQYF. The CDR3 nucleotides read TGCGCCAGCAGTCAACTTCGGGGATATGTACGGGAGCAGTACTTC.

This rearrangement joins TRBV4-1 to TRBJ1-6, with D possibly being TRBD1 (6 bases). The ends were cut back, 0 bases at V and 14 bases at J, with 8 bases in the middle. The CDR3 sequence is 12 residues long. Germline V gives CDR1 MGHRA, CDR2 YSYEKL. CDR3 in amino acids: CASSQERGSLHF. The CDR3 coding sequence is TGCGCCAGCAGCCAAGAAAGGGGGTCCCTCCACTTT.

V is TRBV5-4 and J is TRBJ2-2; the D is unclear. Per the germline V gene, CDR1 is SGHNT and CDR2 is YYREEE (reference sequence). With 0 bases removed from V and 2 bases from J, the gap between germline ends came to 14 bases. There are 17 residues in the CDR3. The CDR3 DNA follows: TGTGCCAGCAGCTTGGTGGCGCCGCGATCCAACACCGGGGAGCTGTTTTTT. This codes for CASSLVAPRSNTGELFF.

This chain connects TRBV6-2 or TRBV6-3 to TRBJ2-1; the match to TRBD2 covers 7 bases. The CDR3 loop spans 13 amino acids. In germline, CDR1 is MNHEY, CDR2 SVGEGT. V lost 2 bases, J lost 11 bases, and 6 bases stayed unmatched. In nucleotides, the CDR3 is TGTGCCAGCAGTTACATCGGGACTACACAGCAGTTCTTC. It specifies CASSYIGTTQQFF.

In nucleotides, the CDR3 is TGTGCCAGCAGCTCGCTAGCGGGAGCAGAGACCCAGTACTTC. It is translated as CASSSLAGAETQYF. The V and J genes are TRBV9 and TRBJ2-5; TRBD2 matches at 10 bases. CDR1 is SGDLS, CDR2 YYNGEE, per germline. V was pared by 4 bases and J by 4 bases, with 4 bases of the junction left unmatched. The CDR3 runs 14 residues.

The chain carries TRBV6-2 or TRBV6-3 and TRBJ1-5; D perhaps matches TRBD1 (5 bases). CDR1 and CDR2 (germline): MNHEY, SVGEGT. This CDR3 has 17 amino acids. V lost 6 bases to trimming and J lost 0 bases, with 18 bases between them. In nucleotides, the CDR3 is TGTGCCAGCAGCTCGGAGAGGACAACATATAGCAATCAGCCCCAGCATTTT. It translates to CASSSERTTYSNQPQHF.

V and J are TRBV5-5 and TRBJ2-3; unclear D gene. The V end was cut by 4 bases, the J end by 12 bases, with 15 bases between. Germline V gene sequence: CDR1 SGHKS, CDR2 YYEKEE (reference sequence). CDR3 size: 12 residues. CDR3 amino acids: CASSPAGPLQYF. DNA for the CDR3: TGTGCCAGCAGCCCCGCCGGTCCCCTCCAGTATTTT.

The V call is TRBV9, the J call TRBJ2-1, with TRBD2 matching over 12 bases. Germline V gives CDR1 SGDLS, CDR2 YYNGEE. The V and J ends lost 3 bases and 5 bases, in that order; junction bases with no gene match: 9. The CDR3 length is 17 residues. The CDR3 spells CASSAVLTSGSNNEQFF. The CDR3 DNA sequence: TGTGCCAGCAGCGCCGTCTTGACTAGCGGGAGTAACAATGAGCAGTTCTTC.

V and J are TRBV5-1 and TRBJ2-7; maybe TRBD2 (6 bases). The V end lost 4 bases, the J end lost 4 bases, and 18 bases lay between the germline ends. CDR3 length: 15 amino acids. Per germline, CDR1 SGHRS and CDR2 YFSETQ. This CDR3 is CASSPDGTGFYEQYF. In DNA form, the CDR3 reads TGCGCCAGCAGCCCGGACGGGACTGGCTTTTACGAGCAGTACTTC.

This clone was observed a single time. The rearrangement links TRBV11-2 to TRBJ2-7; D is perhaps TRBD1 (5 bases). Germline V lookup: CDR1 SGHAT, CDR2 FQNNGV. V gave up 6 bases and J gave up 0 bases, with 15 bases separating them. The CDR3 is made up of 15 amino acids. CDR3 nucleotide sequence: TGTGCCAGCAGTCAAAGCCAGGGCCTCTCCTACGAGCAGTACTTC. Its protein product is CASSQSQGLSYEQYF.

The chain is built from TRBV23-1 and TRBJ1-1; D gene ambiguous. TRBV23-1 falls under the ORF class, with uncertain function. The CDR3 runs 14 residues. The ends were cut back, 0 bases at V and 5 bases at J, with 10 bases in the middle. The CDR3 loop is CASSQSPGGTEAFF. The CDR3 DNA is TGCGCCAGCAGTCAATCACCCGGAGGTACTGAAGCTTTCTTT.

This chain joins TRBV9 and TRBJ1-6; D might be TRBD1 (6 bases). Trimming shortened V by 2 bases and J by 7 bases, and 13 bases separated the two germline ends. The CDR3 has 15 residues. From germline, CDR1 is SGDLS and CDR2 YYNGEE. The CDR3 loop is CASSVSLGANSPLHF. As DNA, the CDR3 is TGTGCCAGCAGCGTCTCGTTGGGGGCCAATTCACCCCTCCACTTT.

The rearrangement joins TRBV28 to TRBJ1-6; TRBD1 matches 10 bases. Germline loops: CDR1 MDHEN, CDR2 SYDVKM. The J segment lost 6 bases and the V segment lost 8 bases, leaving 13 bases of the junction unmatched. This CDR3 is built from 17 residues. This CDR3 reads CASHDSPRQGANSPLHF. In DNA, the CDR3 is TGTGCCAGCCATGACAGTCCGAGACAGGGGGCTAATTCACCCCTCCACTTT.

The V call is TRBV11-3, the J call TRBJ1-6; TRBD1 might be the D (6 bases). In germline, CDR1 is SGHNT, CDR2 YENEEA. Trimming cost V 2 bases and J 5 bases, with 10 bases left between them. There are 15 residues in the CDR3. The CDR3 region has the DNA TGTGCCAGCAGCTTACAGGGGCTGAATAATTCACCCCTCCACTTT. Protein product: CASSLQGLNNSPLHF.

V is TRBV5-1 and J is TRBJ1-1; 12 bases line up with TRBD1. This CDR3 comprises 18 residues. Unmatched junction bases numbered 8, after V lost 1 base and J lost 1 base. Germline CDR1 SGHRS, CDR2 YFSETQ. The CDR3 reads CASSLRGQGAFGNTEAFF. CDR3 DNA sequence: TGCGCCAGCAGCTTGAGGGGACAGGGGGCATTCGGGAACACTGAAGCTTTCTTT. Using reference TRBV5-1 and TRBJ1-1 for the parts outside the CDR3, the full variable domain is KAGVTQTPRYLIKTRGQQVTLSCSPISGHRSVSWYQQTPGQGLQFLFEYFSETQRNKGNFPGRFSGRQFSNSRSEMNVSTLELGDSALYLCASSLRGQGAFGNTEAFFGQGTRLTVV.

The CDR3 DNA reads TGTGCCAGCAGTGAAATCGGGGGCTCCGCTAACTATGGCTACACCTTC. Translating it yields CASSEIGGSANYGYTF. J is TRBJ1-2 and V is TRBV25-1; D is perhaps TRBD1 (6 bases). V lost 2 bases, J lost 0 bases, and 13 bases lay in between. Germline CDR1 MGHDK, CDR2 SYGVNS. This CDR3 has 16 amino acids.

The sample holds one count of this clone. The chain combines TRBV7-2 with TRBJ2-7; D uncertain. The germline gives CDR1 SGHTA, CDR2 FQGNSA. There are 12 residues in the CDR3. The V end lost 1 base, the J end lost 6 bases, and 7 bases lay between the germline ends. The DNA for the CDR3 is TGTGCCAGCAGCTTAGTCCTAACCGAGCAGTACTTC. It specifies CASSLVLTEQYF. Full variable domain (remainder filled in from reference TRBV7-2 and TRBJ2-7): GAGVSQSPSNKVTEKGKDVELRCDPISGHTALYWYRQSLGQGLEFLIYFQGNSAPDKSGLPSDRFSAERTGGSVSTLTIQRTQQEDSAVYLCASSLVLTEQYFGPGTRLTVT.

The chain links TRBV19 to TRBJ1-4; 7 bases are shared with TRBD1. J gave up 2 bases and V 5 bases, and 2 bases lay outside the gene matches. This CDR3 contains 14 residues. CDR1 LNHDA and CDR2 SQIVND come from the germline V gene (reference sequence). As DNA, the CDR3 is TGTGCCAGTAGTGCCAGGGGGACTAATGAAAAACTGTTTTTT. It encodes CASSARGTNEKLFF.

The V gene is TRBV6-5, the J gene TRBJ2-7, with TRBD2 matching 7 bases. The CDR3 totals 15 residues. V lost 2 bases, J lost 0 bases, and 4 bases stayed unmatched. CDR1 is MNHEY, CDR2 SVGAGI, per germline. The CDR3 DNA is TGTGCCAGCAGTTACGCCGCTAGCGGCTCCTACGAGCAGTACTTC. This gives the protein CASSYAASGSYEQYF.